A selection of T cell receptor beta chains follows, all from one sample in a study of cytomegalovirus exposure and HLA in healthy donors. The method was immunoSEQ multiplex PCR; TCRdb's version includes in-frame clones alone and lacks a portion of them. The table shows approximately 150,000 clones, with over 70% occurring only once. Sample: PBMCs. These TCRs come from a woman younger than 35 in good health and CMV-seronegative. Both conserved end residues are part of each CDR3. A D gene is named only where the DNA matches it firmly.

CASRTTSGIGELFF,TRBD2,TRBV27
CASSEDRGQEKLFF,TRBD1,TRBV6-1
CASTDNMNTEAFF,.,TRBV27
CASSVGQQRPSNQPQHF,.,TRBV6-1
CASSGRGQGANEQYF,TRBD1,TRBV5-6
CSVLPRTGGNTEAFF,TRBD1,TRBV29-1
CASSLTSGRQNYNEQFF,TRBD2,TRBV5-1
CASSEPGQNGYTF,TRBD1,TRBV25-1
CTSSQRSTGYGYTF,.,TRBV1
CASSSFTSFNYNEQFF,.,TRBV7-9
CATSRDRTAINEKLFF,.,TRBV15
CAWRVLGAGGYTF,.,TRBV30
CASSPPLAGNTGELFF,TRBD2,TRBV18
CASRGGPTDTQYF,TRBD2,TRBV6-6
CAWRGAGDHEQYF,TRBD2,TRBV30
CASSAGTTDEQYF,.,TRBV10-2
CASSSPGQGHEKLFF,TRBD1,TRBV4-2
CASRVTVNTGELFF,.,TRBV10-2
CASSRQGTFPSYEQYF,TRBD1,TRBV6-6
CASSYSTGRGNQPQHF,.,TRBV6-6
CASSLVGQERGDTQYF,.,TRBV5-1
CASSEFRIMNTEAFF,.,TRBV6-1
CASRPSGRAYEQYF,TRBD2,TRBV27
CASSPYLRNTEAFF,.,TRBV27
CAWSVGREVRQFF,TRBD2,TRBV30
CASSSWEKRYNEQFF,.,TRBV5-1